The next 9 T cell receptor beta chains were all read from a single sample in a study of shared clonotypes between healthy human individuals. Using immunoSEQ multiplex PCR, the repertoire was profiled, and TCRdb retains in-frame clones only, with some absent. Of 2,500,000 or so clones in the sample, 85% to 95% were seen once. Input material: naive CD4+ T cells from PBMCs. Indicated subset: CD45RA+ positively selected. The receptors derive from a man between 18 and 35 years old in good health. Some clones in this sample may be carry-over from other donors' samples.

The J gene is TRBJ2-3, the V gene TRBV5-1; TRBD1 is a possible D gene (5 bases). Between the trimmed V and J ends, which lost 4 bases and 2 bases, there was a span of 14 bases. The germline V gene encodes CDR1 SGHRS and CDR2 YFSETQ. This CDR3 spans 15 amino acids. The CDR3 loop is CASSLFTRVTDTQYF. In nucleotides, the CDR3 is TGCGCCAGCAGCCTTTTTACCAGGGTCACAGATACGCAGTATTTT.

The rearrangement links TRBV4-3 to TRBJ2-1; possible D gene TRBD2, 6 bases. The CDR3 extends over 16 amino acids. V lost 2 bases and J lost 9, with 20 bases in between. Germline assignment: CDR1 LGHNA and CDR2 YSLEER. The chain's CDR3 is CASSQSTGLLSREQFF. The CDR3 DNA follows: TGCGCCAGCAGCCAATCAACGGGACTCCTCTCGCGTGAGCAGTTCTTC.

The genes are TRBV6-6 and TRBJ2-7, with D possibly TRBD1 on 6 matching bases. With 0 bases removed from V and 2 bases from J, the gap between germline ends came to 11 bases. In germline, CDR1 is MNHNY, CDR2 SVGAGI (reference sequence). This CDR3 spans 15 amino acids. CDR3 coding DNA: TGTGCCAGCAGTTACTCTTCGACAGGACCCTACGAGCAGTACTTC. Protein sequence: CASSYSSTGPYEQYF.

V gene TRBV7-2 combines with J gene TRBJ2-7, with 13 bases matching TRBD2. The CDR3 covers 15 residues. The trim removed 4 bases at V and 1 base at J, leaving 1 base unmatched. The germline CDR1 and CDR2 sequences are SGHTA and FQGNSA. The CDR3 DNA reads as TGTGCCAGCAGCTGGGGACTAGCGGGATCCTACGAGCAGTACTTC. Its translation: CASSWGLAGSYEQYF.

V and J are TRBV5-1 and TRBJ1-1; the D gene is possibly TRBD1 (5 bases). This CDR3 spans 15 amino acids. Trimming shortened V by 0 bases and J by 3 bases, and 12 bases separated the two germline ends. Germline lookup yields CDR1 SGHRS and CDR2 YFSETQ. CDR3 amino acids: CASSLVAGRDTEAFF. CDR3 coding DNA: TGCGCCAGCAGCTTGGTGGCAGGGAGGGACACTGAAGCTTTCTTT.

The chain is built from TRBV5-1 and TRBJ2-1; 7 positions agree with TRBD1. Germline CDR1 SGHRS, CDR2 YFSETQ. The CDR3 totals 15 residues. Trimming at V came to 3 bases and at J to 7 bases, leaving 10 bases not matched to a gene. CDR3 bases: TGCGCCAGCAGCTCTGGGACAGCCCATGGTAATGAGCAGTTCTTC. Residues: CASSSGTAHGNEQFF.

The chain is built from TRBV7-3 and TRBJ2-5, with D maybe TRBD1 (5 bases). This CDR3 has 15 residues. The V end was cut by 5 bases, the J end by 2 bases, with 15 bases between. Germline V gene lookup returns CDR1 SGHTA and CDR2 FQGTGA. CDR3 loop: CASSPQGSRQETQYF. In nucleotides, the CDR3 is TGTGCCAGCAGCCCTCAGGGTAGTAGACAAGAGACCCAGTACTTC.

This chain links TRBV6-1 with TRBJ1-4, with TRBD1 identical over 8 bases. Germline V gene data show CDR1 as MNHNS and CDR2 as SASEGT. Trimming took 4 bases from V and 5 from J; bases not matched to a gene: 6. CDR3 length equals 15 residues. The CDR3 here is CASSGRTGRNEKLFF. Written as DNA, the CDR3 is TGTGCCAGCAGTGGCCGGACAGGGCGGAATGAAAAACTGTTTTTT.

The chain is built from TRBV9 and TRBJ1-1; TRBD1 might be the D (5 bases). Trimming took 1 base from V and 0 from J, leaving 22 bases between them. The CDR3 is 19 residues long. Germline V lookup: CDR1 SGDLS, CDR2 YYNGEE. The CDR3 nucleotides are TGTGCCAGCAGCGTAATACCATGGACCCCCGACAGCTTGAACACTGAAGCTTTCTTT. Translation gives CASSVIPWTPDSLNTEAFF.